The rows below give T cell receptor beta chains drawn from one sample of a study of OX40 agonist ivuxolimab in advanced cancers. Clones were read by immunoSEQ multiplex PCR, and TCRdb kept only the in-frame ones, dropping some. The table shows 80,000 or so clones, with roughly nine tenths occurring only once. The sequencing used CD4+ or CD8+ T cells sorted from blood, collected in a trial of the OX40 agonist ivuxolimab. These receptors originate from an adult with an advanced solid tumor such as melanoma, head and neck, liver or kidney cancer. The CDR3 runs from the conserved cysteine through the conserved F or W. The D gene is left open where the match is weak. Clone size is not always given. Where it is, it says once, few, many or a class for expanded clones.

J gene,CDR3 length,V gene,D gene,clone size,CDR3 protein,CDR3 DNA
TRBJ2-7,16,TRBV6-7,TRBD2,NA,CASLRRSSGTHYEQYF,TGTGCCAGCCTCAGGAGGTCTAGCGGCACCCACTACGAGCAGTACTTC
TRBJ1-2,13,TRBV13,NA,NA,CASSLRVVDGYTF,TGTGCCAGCAGCTTAAGAGTTGTGGATGGCTACACCTTC
TRBJ2-7,13,TRBV5-1,NA,NA,CASSSAGISEQYF,TGCGCCAGCAGCTCCGCGGGGATTTCCGAGCAGTACTTC
TRBJ2-3,17,TRBV2,NA,NA,CASSEVKGESSTDTQYF,TGTGCCAGCAGTGAAGTGAAGGGGGAGTCTAGCACAGATACGCAGTATTTT
TRBJ2-5,13,TRBV5-4,NA,once,CASSLGIQETQYF,TGTGCCAGCAGCCTCGGAATCCAAGAGACCCAGTACTTC
TRBJ2-1,18,TRBV19,TRBD2,NA,CASSSGLAGSSSYNEQFF,TGTGCCAGTAGTTCGGGACTAGCGGGCTCTAGCTCCTACAATGAGCAGTTCTTC
TRBJ1-5,15,TRBV6-1,NA,NA,CASSEAHGGKWPQHF,TGTGCCAGCAGTGAAGCGCATGGAGGCAAATGGCCCCAGCATTTT
TRBJ2-2,14,TRBV30,NA,NA,CAWLSLARDGELFF,TGTGCCTGGCTTAGTCTAGCGCGTGACGGGGAGCTGTTTTTT
TRBJ1-5,14,TRBV2,NA,NA,CASSRLASNQPQHF,TGTGCCAGCAGTCGGCTGGCGAGCAATCAGCCCCAGCATTTT
TRBJ1-1,15,TRBV9,NA,once,CASSVEGTRNTEAFF,TGTGCCAGCAGCGTAGAGGGGACCCGGAACACTGAAGCTTTCTTT
TRBJ1-1,14,TRBV6-6,NA,NA,CASSYAKGFTEAFF,TGTGCCAGCAGTTACGCCAAGGGATTCACTGAAGCTTTCTTT